This T cell receptor beta chain emerged from a study of response to subunit inactivated influenza vaccine. Germline loops: CDR1 LGHNA, CDR2 YNFKEQ. The J segment lost 10 bases and the V segment lost 3 bases, leaving 14 bases of the junction unmatched. This CDR3 is built from 17 residues. TCRdb reanalysed the RT-PCR reads using MiXCR and keeps one entry per CDR3 protein. Among about half a million distinct CDR3 sequences listed, 25% were seen once. Notes on the study in general: With each seasonal influenza vaccination, the authors suggested, few new T cells are recruited.

With respect to this clonotype: Its antigen is undetermined.

This clonotype was obtained from a man over 45 who received an inactivated influenza vaccine. The sample consisted of CD4+ T cells sorted from PBMCs, taken about 5 days after vaccination. V usage is TRBV4-2 and J usage is TRBJ2-1; 11 bases fit TRBD1. The CDR3 spells CASSQLRGQGGSQEQFF. The CDR3 DNA follows: TGTGCCAGCAGCCAGCTACGGGGACAGGGGGGCTCTCAGGAGCAGTTCTTC.